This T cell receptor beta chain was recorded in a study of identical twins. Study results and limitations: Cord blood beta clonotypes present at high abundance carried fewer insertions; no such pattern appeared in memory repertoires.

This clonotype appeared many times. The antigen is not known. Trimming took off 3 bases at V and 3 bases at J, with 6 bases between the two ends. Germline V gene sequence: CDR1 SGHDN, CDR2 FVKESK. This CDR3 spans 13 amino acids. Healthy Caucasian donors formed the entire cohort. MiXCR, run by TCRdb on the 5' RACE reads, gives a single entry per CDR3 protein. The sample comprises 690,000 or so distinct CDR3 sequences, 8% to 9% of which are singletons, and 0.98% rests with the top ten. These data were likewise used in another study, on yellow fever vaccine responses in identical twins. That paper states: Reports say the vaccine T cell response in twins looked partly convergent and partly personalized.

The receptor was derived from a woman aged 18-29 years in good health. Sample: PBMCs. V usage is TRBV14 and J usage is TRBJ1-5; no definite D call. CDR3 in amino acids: CASSQAVNQPQHF. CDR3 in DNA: TGTGCCAGCAGCCAGGCCGTCAATCAGCCCCAGCATTTT.